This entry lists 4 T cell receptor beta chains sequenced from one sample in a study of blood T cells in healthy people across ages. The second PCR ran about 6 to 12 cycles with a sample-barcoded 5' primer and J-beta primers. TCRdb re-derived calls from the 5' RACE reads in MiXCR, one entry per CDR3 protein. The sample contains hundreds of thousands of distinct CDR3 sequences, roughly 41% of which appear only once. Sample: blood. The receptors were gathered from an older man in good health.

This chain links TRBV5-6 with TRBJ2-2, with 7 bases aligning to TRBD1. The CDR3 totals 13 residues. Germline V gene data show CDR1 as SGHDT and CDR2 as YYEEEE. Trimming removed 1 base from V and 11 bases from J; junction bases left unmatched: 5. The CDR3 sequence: CASSLPGGSELFF. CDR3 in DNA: TGTGCCAGCAGCTTGCCAGGGGGAAGCGAGCTGTTTTTT. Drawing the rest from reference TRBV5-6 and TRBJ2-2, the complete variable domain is DAGVTQSPTHLIKTRGQQVTLRCSPKSGHDTVSWYQQALGQGPQFIFQYYEEEERQRGNFPDRFSGHQFPNYSSELNVNALLLGDSALYLCASSLPGGSELFFGEGSRLTVL.

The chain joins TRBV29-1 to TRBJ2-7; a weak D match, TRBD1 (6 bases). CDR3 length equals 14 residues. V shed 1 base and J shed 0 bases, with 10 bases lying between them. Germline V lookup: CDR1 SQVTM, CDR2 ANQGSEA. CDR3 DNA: TGCAGCGTTGAAGCTGGGACACCCTCCTACGAGCAGTACTTC. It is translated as CSVEAGTPSYEQYF.

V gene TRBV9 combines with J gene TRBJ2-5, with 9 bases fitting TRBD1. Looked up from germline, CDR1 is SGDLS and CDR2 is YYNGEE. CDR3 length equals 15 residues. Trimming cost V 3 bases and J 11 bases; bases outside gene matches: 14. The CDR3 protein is CASSASPGQGWGQYF. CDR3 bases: TGTGCCAGCAGCGCCTCTCCGGGACAGGGTTGGGGGCAGTACTTC. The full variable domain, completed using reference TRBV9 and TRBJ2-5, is DSGVTQTPKHLITATGQRVTLRCSPRSGDLSVYWYQQSLDQGLQFLIQYYNGEERAKGNILERFSAQQFPDLHSELNLSSLELGDSALYFCASSASPGQGWGQYFGPGTRLLVL.

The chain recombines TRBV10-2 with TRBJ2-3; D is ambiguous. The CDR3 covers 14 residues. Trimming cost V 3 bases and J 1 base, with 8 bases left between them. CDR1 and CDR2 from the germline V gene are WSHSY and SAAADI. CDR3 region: CASSEWARTDTQYF. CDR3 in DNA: TGCGCCAGCAGTGAATGGGCGCGCACAGATACGCAGTATTTT.